This T cell receptor (beta chain) was observed in a study of cytomegalovirus exposure and HLA in healthy donors. V lost 3 bases to trimming and J lost 7 bases; unmatched junction nucleotides: 16. There are 17 residues in the CDR3. Germline loops: CDR1 ENHRY, CDR2 SYGVKD. This PCR relied on a set of 60 Vbeta primers and 13 Jbeta primers. Assay used: immunoSEQ multiplex PCR; TCRdb lists only in-frame clones, some missing. Here the sample table reports some 200,000 clones. This chain joins TRBV10-3 and TRBJ2-5; 8 bases match TRBD1. This receptor was obtained from a woman aged 18-35 years in good health and CMV-seropositive. The sequenced material came from PBMCs. Here the CDR3 DNA reads TGTGCCATCAGTGAATTGAGCCCACAGGGGGGCTCAGGGACCCAGTACTTC. Its protein product is CAISELSPQGGSGTQYF.